This TCR beta chain was obtained from a study of OX40 agonist ivuxolimab in advanced cancers. Across the study: Ivuxolimab is an agonistic anti-OX40 (CD134) antibody, and patients were treated with it. Three patients showed partial responses: one hepatocellular carcinoma and two cutaneous melanoma cases.

Study-level findings and limits: Low levels of normalized T-cell clonal expansion also appeared in some nonresponders. Dosing at 0.1 to 3.0 mg/kg was accompanied by clonal expansion of CD4+ and CD8+ blood T cells by week 6.

This clone has a single count. The antigen is not known. The assay was immunoSEQ multiplex PCR, and TCRdb's table has in-frame clones only and misses some. Here the sample spans about 64,000 clones, approximately 90% being singletons. The CDR3 is 15 residues long. V lost 4 bases to trimming and J lost 0 bases, with 12 bases between them. CDR1 and CDR2 (germline): SGDLS, YYNGEE. Here the sequenced sample was CD4+ or CD8+ T cells sorted from blood, taken in a trial of the OX40 agonist ivuxolimab. The sequence derives from an adult with an advanced solid tumor such as melanoma, head and neck, liver or kidney cancer. This chain uses TRBV9 with TRBJ2-3; D not certain. CDR3 residues: CASSRGLPSTDTQYF. The CDR3 nucleotides read TGTGCCAGCAGCAGAGGTCTCCCGAGCACAGATACGCAGTATTTT.